This record concerns one T cell receptor beta chain sequence. V gave up 3 bases and J gave up 0 bases; unmatched junction bases: 3. The germline CDR1 and CDR2 sequences are SGHRS and YFSETQ. The CDR3 is 15 residues long. The data were obtained in a study of blood T cell repertoires in COVID-19. Overall study: Whether acute or convalescent, the COVID-19 samples came from the United States, Italy and Spain. In each case, the material was cDNA or gDNA derived from T cells, B-cell-depleted T cells, or PBMCs.

In the authors' methods: From reference gene primer amplification, estimates of nucleated cell counts were derived. Data came from immunoSEQ multiplex PCR; TCRdb stores just in-frame clones and leaves some out. That table gives V, J and clone size, and the DNA gave D and trimming. The data contain 250,000 to 350,000 clones, roughly 90% of them singletons. Living in about two dozen US areas, the participants were between roughly 18 and 90 years of age. Material: PBMCs or T cells enriched from blood (not recorded which). The sequence derives from a man between 60 and 70 years old who had recovered from COVID-19. The J gene is TRBJ2-3, the V gene TRBV5-1, with 8 bases fitting TRBD2. This CDR3 reads CASSSTSGSTDTQYF. In DNA form, the CDR3 reads TGCGCCAGCAGCTCCACTAGCGGCAGCACAGATACGCAGTATTTT.